Following are 7 T cell receptor beta chains from one sample sequenced in a study of T cells in Graves' hyperthyroidism and ophthalmopathy. RNA transcripts served as the template for amplifying TCR beta CDR3 regions. RT-PCR in the first round (using the HTBI primer set) targeted the TCR CDR3. TCRdb analysed the multiplex PCR reads with MiXCR anew, one entry per CDR3 protein. The sample lists approximately 870,000 distinct CDR3 sequences, 35% to 40% occurring once. Sequenced: blood. The receptors originated from a young man with Graves' hyperthyroidism.

The chain recombines TRBV4-3 with TRBJ1-1; D perhaps matches TRBD1 (6 bases). The V gene lost 2 bases and the J gene lost 5 bases, with 12 bases spanning the gap. The CDR3 sequence is 14 residues long. From germline, CDR1 is LGHNA and CDR2 YSLEER. The CDR3 loop is CASSQNRDGTEAFF. CDR3 nucleotide sequence: TGCGCCAGCAGCCAAAACAGGGACGGGACTGAAGCTTTCTTT.

V is TRBV4-3 and J is TRBJ1-5; D uncertain. The CDR3 length is 16 residues. From germline, CDR1 is LGHNA and CDR2 YSLEER. V was trimmed by 0 bases and J by 1 base, leaving 10 bases between them. CDR3 sequence: CASSQEYSGSNQPQHF. The CDR3 region has the DNA TGCGCCAGCAGCCAAGAATATTCGGGGAGCAATCAGCCCCAGCATTTT.

A few counts support this clonotype. This chain uses TRBV2 with TRBJ2-7; 8 nucleotides line up with TRBD1. CDR1 is SNHLY and CDR2 is FYNNEI in the germline V gene. The CDR3 is 14 amino acids. V trimming: 6 bases; J trimming: 3 bases; junction bases outside the gene matches: 7. CDR3 protein: CASSFSTGDYEQYF. CDR3 DNA sequence: TGTGCCAGCAGCTTTTCGACAGGGGACTACGAGCAGTACTTC. Looking up the rest from reference TRBV2 and TRBJ2-7 gives the full variable domain: EPEVTQTPSHQVTQMGQEVILRCVPISNHLYFYWYRQILGQKVEFLVSFYNNEISEKSEIFDDQFSVERPDGSNFTLKIRSTKLEDSAMYFCASSFSTGDYEQYFGPGTRLTVT.

This clonotype has a handful of counts. The chain carries TRBV2 and TRBJ2-7, with 9 bases identical to TRBD1. This CDR3 has 14 amino acids. Germline trimming cut 6 bases from V and 3 bases from J; bases unmatched to any gene: 6. Germline V lookup: CDR1 SNHLY, CDR2 FYNNEI. The CDR3 region has the DNA TGTGCCAGCAGCCTGACAGGGGGAATCTACGAGCAGTACTTC. Translating it yields CASSLTGGIYEQYF.

This clonotype was detected once. The chain couples TRBV5-5 to TRBJ2-7; weak D call: TRBD2 (6 bases). The CDR3 totals 15 residues. Trimming stripped 4 bases from V and 2 bases from J, with 16 bases between. CDR1 SGHKS and CDR2 YYEKEE come from the germline V gene (reference sequence). The CDR3 nucleotides read TGTGCCAGCAGCCCCGGCGGGACTTCCCCCTACGAGCAGTACTTC. This translates into CASSPGGTSPYEQYF. The whole variable domain, remainder taken from reference TRBV5-5 and TRBJ2-7, is DAGVTQSPTHLIKTRGQQVTLRCSPISGHKSVSWYQQVLGQGPQFIFQYYEKEERGRGNFPDRFSARQFPNYSSELNVNALLLGDSALYLCASSPGGTSPYEQYFGPGTRLTVT.

With respect to this clonotype: Because the CDR3's place on the DNA is in doubt, the DNA is left out and the CDR3 is given as listed by TCRdb. The chain has TRBV10-3 and TRBJ2-2; TRBD1 is taken as the D call from the table, unchecked against the DNA. Per the germline V gene, CDR1 is ENHRY and CDR2 is SYGVKD. A total of 18 residues make up the CDR3, ends included. The CDR3: CAIGTRTGQGKTPGSCFF.

This chain uses TRBV9 with TRBJ2-2; TRBD2 might be the D (5 bases). The CDR3 totals 16 residues. The ends were cut back, 4 bases at V and 3 bases at J, with 16 bases in the middle. Germline assignment: CDR1 SGDLS and CDR2 YYNGEE. CDR3 sequence reads: CASSHMRGQDTGELFF. The DNA of the CDR3 is TGTGCCAGCAGCCACATGAGAGGGCAGGACACCGGGGAGCTGTTTTTT.